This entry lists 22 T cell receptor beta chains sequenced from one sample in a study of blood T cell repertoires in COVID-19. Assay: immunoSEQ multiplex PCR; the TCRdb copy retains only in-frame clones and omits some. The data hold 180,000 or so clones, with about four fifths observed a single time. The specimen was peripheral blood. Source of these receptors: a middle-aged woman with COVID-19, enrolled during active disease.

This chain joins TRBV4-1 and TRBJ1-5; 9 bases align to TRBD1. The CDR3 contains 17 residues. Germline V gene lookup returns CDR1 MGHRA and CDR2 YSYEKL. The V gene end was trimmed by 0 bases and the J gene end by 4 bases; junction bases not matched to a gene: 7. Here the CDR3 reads CASSQDVDRGLNQPQHF. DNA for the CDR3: TGCGCCAGCAGCCAAGACGTGGACAGGGGTTTGAATCAGCCCCAGCATTTT.

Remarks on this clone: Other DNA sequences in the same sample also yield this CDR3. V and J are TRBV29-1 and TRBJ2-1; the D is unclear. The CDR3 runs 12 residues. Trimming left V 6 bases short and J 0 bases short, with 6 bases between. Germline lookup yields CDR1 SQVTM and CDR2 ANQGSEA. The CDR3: CSVRSSYNEQFF. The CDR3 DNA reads TGCAGCGTGCGGAGCTCCTACAATGAGCAGTTCTTC.

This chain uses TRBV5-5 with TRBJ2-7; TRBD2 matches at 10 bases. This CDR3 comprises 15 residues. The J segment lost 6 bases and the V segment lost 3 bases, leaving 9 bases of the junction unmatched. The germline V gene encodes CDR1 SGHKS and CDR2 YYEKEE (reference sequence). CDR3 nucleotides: TGTGCCAGCAGCTCAATCGGGCTAGCGGGAGTCGAGCAGTACTTC. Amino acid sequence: CASSSIGLAGVEQYF.

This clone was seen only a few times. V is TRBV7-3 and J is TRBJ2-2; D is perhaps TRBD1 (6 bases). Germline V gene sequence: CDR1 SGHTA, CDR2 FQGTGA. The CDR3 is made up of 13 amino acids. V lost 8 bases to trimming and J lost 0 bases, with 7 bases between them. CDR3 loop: CASGTTNTGELFF. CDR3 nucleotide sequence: TGTGCCAGCGGGACAACGAACACCGGGGAGCTGTTTTTT.

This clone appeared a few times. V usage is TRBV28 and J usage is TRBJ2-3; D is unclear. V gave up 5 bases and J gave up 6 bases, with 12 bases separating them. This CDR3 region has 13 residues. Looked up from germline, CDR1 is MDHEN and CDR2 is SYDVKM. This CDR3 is CASSPPTYDTQYF. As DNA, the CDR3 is TGTGCCAGCAGTCCCCCGACATACGATACGCAGTATTTT.

The CDR3 protein is CASSFAGTNQPQHF. In nucleotides, the CDR3 is TGTGCCAGCAGCTTCGCAGGAACTAATCAGCCCCAGCATTTT. The chain employs TRBV7-9 and TRBJ1-5; D unclear. Germline assignment: CDR1 SEHNR and CDR2 FQNEAQ (reference sequence). V was shortened by 3 bases and J by 4 bases, with 10 bases between the two germline ends. The CDR3 is 14 residues long.

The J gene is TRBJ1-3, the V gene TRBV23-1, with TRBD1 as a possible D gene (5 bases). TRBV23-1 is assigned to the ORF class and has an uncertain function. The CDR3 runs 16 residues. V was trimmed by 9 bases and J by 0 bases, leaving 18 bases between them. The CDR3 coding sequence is TGCGCCAGTCGGAAAGAAGACAGTAACTCTGGAAACACCATATATTTT. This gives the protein CASRKEDSNSGNTIYF.

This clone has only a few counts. CDR3 protein: CASATQDEQFF. In DNA, the CDR3 is TGTGCCAGCGCTACCCAGGATGAGCAGTTCTTC. The V call is TRBV2, the J call TRBJ2-1, with D unresolved. Deletions cut 8 bases from V and 8 bases from J, with 10 bases between. The germline gives CDR1 SNHLY, CDR2 FYNNEI. The CDR3 consists of 11 residues.

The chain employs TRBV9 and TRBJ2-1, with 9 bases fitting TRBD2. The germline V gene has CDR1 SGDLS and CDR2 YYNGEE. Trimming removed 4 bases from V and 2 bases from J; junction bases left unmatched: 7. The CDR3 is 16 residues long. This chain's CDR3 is CASSFIGTSTYNEQFF. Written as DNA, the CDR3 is TGTGCCAGCAGCTTTATAGGGACTAGCACCTACAATGAGCAGTTCTTC.

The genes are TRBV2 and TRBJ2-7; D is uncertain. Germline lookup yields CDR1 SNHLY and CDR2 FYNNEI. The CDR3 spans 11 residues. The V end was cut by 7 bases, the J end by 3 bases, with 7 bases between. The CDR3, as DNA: TGTGCCAGCACTAAAGACTACGAGCAGTACTTC. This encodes CASTKDYEQYF.

Here the CDR3 reads CASSQDLLARTGELFF. The CDR3 nucleotides read TGTGCCAGCAGCCAAGATCTTCTAGCGCGGACCGGGGAGCTGTTTTTT. J is TRBJ2-2 and V is TRBV3-1 (or the pseudogene TRBV3-2); the D gene is possibly TRBD2 (6 bases). Trimming took off 0 bases at V and 5 bases at J, with 13 bases between the two ends. Germline V lookup: CDR1 LGHDT, CDR2 YNNKEL (reference sequence). The CDR3 is made up of 16 amino acids.

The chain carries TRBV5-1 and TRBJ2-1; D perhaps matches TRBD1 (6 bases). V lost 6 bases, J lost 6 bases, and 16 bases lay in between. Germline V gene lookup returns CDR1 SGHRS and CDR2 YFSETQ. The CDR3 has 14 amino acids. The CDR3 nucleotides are TGCGCCAGCACCAACCCGACAGGTCTCAATGAGCAGTTCTTC. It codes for CASTNPTGLNEQFF. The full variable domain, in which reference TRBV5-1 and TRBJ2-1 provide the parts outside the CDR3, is KAGVTQTPRYLIKTRGQQVTLSCSPISGHRSVSWYQQTPGQGLQFLFEYFSETQRNKGNFPGRFSGRQFSNSRSEMNVSTLELGDSALYLCASTNPTGLNEQFFGPGTRLTVL.

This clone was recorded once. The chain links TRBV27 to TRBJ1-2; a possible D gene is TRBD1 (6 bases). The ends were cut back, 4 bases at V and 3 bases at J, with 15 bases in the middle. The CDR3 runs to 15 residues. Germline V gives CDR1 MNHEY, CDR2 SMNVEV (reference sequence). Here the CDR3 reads CASSSYTGPDYGYTF. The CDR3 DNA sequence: TGTGCCAGCAGTTCTTACACAGGGCCCGACTATGGCTACACCTTC.

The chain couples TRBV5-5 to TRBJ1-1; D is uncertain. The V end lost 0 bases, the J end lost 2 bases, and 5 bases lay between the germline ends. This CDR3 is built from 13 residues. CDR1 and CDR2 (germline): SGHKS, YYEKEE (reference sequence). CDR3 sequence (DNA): TGTGCCAGCAGCTTGGGCCTAAACACTGAAGCTTTCTTT. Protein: CASSLGLNTEAFF.

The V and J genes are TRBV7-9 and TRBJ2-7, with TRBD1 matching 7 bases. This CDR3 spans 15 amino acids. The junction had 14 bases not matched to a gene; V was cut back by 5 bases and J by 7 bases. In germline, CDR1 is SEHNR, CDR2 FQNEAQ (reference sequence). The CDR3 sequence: CASSSLGQSPWEQYF. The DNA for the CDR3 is TGTGCCAGCAGCAGCCTGGGACAGTCTCCCTGGGAGCAGTACTTC.

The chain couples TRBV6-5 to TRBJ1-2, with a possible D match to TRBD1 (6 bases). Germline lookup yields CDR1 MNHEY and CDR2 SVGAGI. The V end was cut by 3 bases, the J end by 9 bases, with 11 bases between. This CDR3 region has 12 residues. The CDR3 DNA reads TGTGCCAGCAGTTATGCCGGACAGCGCTACACCTTC. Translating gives CASSYAGQRYTF.

The CDR3: CASSDSGTGPYNEQFF. Here the CDR3 DNA reads TGTGCCAGCAGTGACTCGGGGACAGGTCCTTACAATGAGCAGTTCTTC. The chain recombines TRBV6-4 with TRBJ2-1; 8 nucleotides line up with TRBD1. The J segment lost 4 bases and the V segment lost 0 bases, leaving 5 bases of the junction unmatched. CDR1 MRHNA and CDR2 SNTAGT come from the germline V gene. The CDR3 spans 16 residues.

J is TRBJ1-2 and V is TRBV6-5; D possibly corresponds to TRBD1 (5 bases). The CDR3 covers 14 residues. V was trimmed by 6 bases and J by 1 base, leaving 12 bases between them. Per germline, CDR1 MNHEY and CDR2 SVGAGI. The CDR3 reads CASRDSNLNYGYTF. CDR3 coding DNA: TGTGCCAGCAGAGACAGCAACCTTAACTATGGCTACACCTTC.

CDR3 in amino acids: CAWSVLLRQVAQPQHF. DNA for the CDR3: TGTGCCTGGAGTGTACTTCTCCGGCAGGTAGCGCAGCCCCAGCATTTT. The gene calls are TRBV30 and TRBJ1-5; D uncertain. The V end was cut by 0 bases, the J end by 7 bases, with 19 bases between. Germline CDR1 GTSNPN, CDR2 SVGIG (reference sequence). The CDR3 spans 16 residues.

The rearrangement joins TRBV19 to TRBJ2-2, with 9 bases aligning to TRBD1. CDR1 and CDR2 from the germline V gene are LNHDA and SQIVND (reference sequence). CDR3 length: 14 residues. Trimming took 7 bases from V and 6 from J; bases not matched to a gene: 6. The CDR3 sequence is CASKTGGAAGELFF. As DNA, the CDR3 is TGTGCCAGTAAAACAGGGGGCGCCGCCGGGGAGCTGTTTTTT.

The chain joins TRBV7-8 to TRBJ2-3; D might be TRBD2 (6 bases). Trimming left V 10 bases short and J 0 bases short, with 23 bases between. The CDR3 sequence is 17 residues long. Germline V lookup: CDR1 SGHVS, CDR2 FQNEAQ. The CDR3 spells CAIYIGAGNLSTDTQYF. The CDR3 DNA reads TGTGCCATTTACATTGGGGCGGGGAACCTTAGCACAGATACGCAGTATTTT.

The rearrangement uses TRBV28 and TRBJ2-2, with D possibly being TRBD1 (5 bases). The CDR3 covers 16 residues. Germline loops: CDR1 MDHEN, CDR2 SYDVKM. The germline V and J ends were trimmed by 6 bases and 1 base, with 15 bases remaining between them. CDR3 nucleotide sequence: TGTGCCAGCAGCCAACAGCCAGGGCTGAACACCGGGGAGCTGTTTTTT. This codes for CASSQQPGLNTGELFF.